This paragraph reports one TCR beta chain. The antigen is not known. This PCR relied on a set of 60 Vbeta primers and 13 Jbeta primers. Profiled with immunoSEQ multiplex PCR; TCRdb holds only in-frame clones, not every one. The sample shows around 88,000 clones, over 70% of them seen only once. This entry comes from a study of cytomegalovirus exposure and HLA in healthy donors. Regarding the study as a whole: Specific recognition of CMV antigens was confirmed in vitro for a few chains (all CMV-associated).

The CDR3 has 15 amino acids. The V gene's germline CDR1 is MGHRA and CDR2 YSYEKL. The V end lost 4 bases, the J end lost 4 bases, and 14 bases lay between the germline ends. V and J are TRBV4-1 and TRBJ1-3; weak D call: TRBD1 (6 bases). The TCR comes from a man aged 45-65 years in good health and CMV-seropositive. Sequences were obtained from PBMCs. The CDR3 region has the DNA TGCGCCAGCAGCCTAGATACAGGGATAGGAAACACCATATATTTT. Translation gives CASSLDTGIGNTIYF.